One and the same sample provided the 26 T cell receptor beta chains below, sequenced in a study of cytomegalovirus exposure and HLA in healthy donors. PCR involved 60 Vbeta and 13 Jbeta primers. Measured with immunoSEQ multiplex PCR; TCRdb has only the in-frame clones, and not every one. This repertoire shows about 140,000 clones, approximately 79% found once; its top ten account for around 9.1%. The sequencing input was PBMCs. These receptors were obtained from a woman aged 50 to 60 in good health and CMV-seropositive.

The chain uses TRBV7-2 and TRBJ1-5; D call uncertain. Germline-derived CDR1 and CDR2 are SGHTA and FQGNSA. With 6 bases removed from V and 4 bases from J, the gap between germline ends came to 10 bases. The CDR3 consists of 13 residues. The CDR3 spells CASRRSTNQPQHF. As DNA, the CDR3 is TGTGCCAGCAGGAGGAGTACTAATCAGCCCCAGCATTTT.

The rearrangement links TRBV4-2 to TRBJ2-6, with 10 bases fitting TRBD1. The V gene end was trimmed by 4 bases and the J gene end by 0 bases; junction bases not matched to a gene: 12. This CDR3 region has 20 residues. Per germline, CDR1 LGHNA and CDR2 YNFKEQ. The CDR3 loop reads CASSRRDRGPHVSGANVLTF. The CDR3, as DNA: TGTGCCAGCAGCCGCCGGGACAGGGGTCCTCATGTCTCTGGGGCCAACGTCCTGACTTTC.

This clone was seen more than once but under ten times. The chain employs TRBV5-8 and TRBJ1-4, with TRBD1 matching 9 bases. V trimming: 4 bases; J trimming: 3 bases; junction bases outside the gene matches: 10. The CDR3 sequence is 17 residues long. CDR1 and CDR2 (germline): SGHTS, YDEGEE. The CDR3 DNA reads TGTGCCAGCAGCGTCGGGACAGGGAAATCGGCTAATGAAAAACTGTTTTTT. Translated: CASSVGTGKSANEKLFF.

A few counts support this clone. The chain combines TRBV4-2 with TRBJ2-3; TRBD1 matches at 7 bases. CDR3 length: 15 residues. The germline V gene has CDR1 LGHNA and CDR2 YNFKEQ. V dropped 1 base and J dropped 3; count of bases not matched to a gene: 4. The CDR3 protein is CASSQVDRDTDTQYF. The DNA for the CDR3 is TGTGCCAGCAGCCAAGTTGACAGGGATACAGATACGCAGTATTTT.

The chain carries TRBV5-1 and TRBJ2-1, with TRBD2 as a possible D gene (8 bases). V lost 5 bases and J lost 9, with 18 bases in between. Germline lookup yields CDR1 SGHRS and CDR2 YFSETQ. This CDR3 spans 14 amino acids. CDR3 bases: TGCGCCAGCAGTCCCTCGGGAGGGGGCGGTGAGCAGTTCTTC. Its protein product is CASSPSGGGGEQFF.

The chain links TRBV6-6 to TRBJ2-3, with TRBD2 matching 11 bases. J was trimmed by 4 bases and V by 5 bases; bases with no gene match: 8. CDR3 length: 16 amino acids. Germline V lookup: CDR1 MNHNY, CDR2 SVGAGI (reference sequence). The CDR3 region is CASSRTSGQAADTQYF. The CDR3 DNA sequence: TGTGCCAGCAGTCGGACTAGCGGGCAGGCTGCAGATACGCAGTATTTT.

The J gene is TRBJ2-5, the V gene TRBV27; a possible D gene is TRBD2 (5 bases). The CDR3 length is 13 residues. Germline V lookup: CDR1 MNHEY, CDR2 SMNVEV (reference sequence). The V end lost 5 bases, the J end lost 2 bases, and 9 bases lay between the germline ends. CDR3 nucleotides: TGTGCCAGCAGTGTAGGACTGCAAGAGACCCAGTACTTC. It is translated as CASSVGLQETQYF.

Of note for this clone: Its ends do not fully match the called genes, so a read error is possible. V usage is TRBV7-7 and J usage is TRBJ1-5, with 9 positions matching TRBD1. Germline V CDR1 and CDR2: SSHAT, FNYEAQ (reference sequence). This CDR3 has 15 amino acids. CDR3: CASSRGQGEGQPQHF. CDR3 DNA sequence: TGTGCTAGCAGCCGGGGACAGGGTGAGGGTCAGCCCCAGCATTTT.

The rearrangement joins TRBV6-5 to TRBJ2-5; 7 bases match TRBD2. This CDR3 spans 16 amino acids. V shed 0 bases, J shed 2 bases, and the junction held 6 bases outside the gene matches. The germline CDR1 and CDR2 sequences are MNHEY and SVGAGI. CDR3 sequence reads: CASSYSRISGQETQYF. The CDR3, as DNA: TGTGCCAGCAGTTACTCGAGGATTAGCGGGCAAGAGACCCAGTACTTC.

This clone was seen more than once but under ten times. The germline gene is not matched at one end of the junction; a read error may be the cause. DNA of the CDR3: TGTGCCAGCAGCGAAGACAGAAACTCCTACAATGAGCAGTTCTTC. Protein sequence: CASSEDRNSYNEQFF. The chain links TRBV4-1 to TRBJ2-1; possibly TRBD1 for D (5 bases). This CDR3 comprises 15 residues. Germline V gene lookup returns CDR1 MGHRA and CDR2 YSYEKL.

There are a few counts of this clone. This chain links TRBV5-6 with TRBJ1-1, with D unclear. With 2 bases removed from V and 1 base from J, the gap between germline ends came to 3 bases. The V gene's germline CDR1 is SGHDT and CDR2 YYEEEE. The length of the CDR3 is 12 residues. The CDR3 bases are TGTGCCAGCAGCTTTAGGAACACTGAAGCTTTCTTT. Amino acids: CASSFRNTEAFF.

This clone was counted a few times. The rearrangement links TRBV13 to TRBJ2-1, with a tentative D call TRBD1 (5 bases). V lost 5 bases to trimming and J lost 5 bases, with 10 bases between them. Germline V CDR1 and CDR2: PRHDT, FYEKMQ (reference sequence). CDR3 size: 13 residues. The CDR3 bases are TGTGCCAGCAGCGTCCAGGGAAACAATGAGCAGTTCTTC. This codes for CASSVQGNNEQFF.

This clone was detected only a few times. The chain combines TRBV2 with TRBJ1-2; D not certain. The V end was cut by 2 bases, the J end by 7 bases, with 17 bases between. In germline, CDR1 is SNHLY, CDR2 FYNNEI. This CDR3 region has 15 residues. This chain's CDR3 is CASSELVTREGGYTF. CDR3 DNA sequence: TGTGCCAGCAGTGAATTGGTAACCCGGGAGGGTGGCTACACCTTC.

This rearrangement joins TRBV11-2 to TRBJ1-2, with D uncertain. The V and J ends lost 6 bases and 5 bases respectively, with 7 bases between them. Germline lookup yields CDR1 SGHAT and CDR2 FQNNGV. CDR3 size: 11 residues. CDR3 DNA: TGTGCCAGCAGTCCCGGTTATGGCTACACCTTC. It yields the protein CASSPGYGYTF.

The rearrangement joins TRBV7-6 to TRBJ2-2; tentatively, D is TRBD1 (6 bases). Trimming removed 6 bases at V and 3 bases at J, with 14 bases between. Germline lookup yields CDR1 SGHVS and CDR2 FNYEAQ. The CDR3 is made up of 15 amino acids. CDR3 DNA sequence: TGTGCCAGCAGGCCGAGAACAGGGCACACCGGGGAGCTGTTTTTT. Protein: CASRPRTGHTGELFF.

Only a few counts were recorded for this clone. The chain carries TRBV9 and TRBJ2-3; TRBD2 agrees at 9 bases. CDR1 and CDR2 from the germline V gene are SGDLS and YYNGEE. V shed 4 bases and J 4 bases; nucleotides not matched to a gene: 7. CDR3 length: 15 amino acids. The CDR3 bases are TGTGCCAGCAGCTCGGGAGCGGGGGGCGCAGATACGCAGTATTTT. It is translated as CASSSGAGGADTQYF. The variable domain in full, completed from reference TRBV9 and TRBJ2-3, reads DSGVTQTPKHLITATGQRVTLRCSPRSGDLSVYWYQQSLDQGLQFLIQYYNGEERAKGNILERFSAQQFPDLHSELNLSSLELGDSALYFCASSSGAGGADTQYFGPGTRLTVL.

The V call is TRBV29-1, the J call TRBJ2-7; the D gene is possibly TRBD1 (5 bases). The CDR3 totals 15 residues. The germline V and J ends were trimmed by 4 bases and 3 bases, with 19 bases remaining between them. The germline CDR1 and CDR2 sequences are SQVTM and ANQGSEA. DNA of the CDR3: TGCAGCGTTGTCAAGGACACTCGATTGGGCTACGAGCAGTACTTC. It yields the protein CSVVKDTRLGYEQYF.

This chain uses TRBV7-9 with TRBJ2-7, with 8 bases lining up with TRBD1. With V trimmed by 4 bases and J by 6 bases, 5 bases remained unmatched. This CDR3 is built from 13 residues. Germline V gene sequence: CDR1 SEHNR, CDR2 FQNEAQ (reference sequence). CDR3 sequence (DNA): TGTGCCAGCAGCTCACCGGACAGGGCCGAGCAGTACTTC. As protein: CASSSPDRAEQYF.

V usage is TRBV7-2 and J usage is TRBJ1-2; D uncertain. Between the trimmed V and J ends, which lost 8 bases and 4 bases, there was a span of 20 bases. CDR3 length: 15 residues. Germline V lookup: CDR1 SGHTA, CDR2 FQGNSA. The CDR3 protein is CASSPGHGPSYGYTF. The CDR3 DNA reads TGTGCCAGCTCCCCTGGGCACGGCCCCTCCTATGGCTACACCTTC.

CDR3 nucleotides: TGTGCCAGCAGCTTAGATAGGGGGGGCTACTACGAGCAGTACTTC. Amino acid sequence: CASSLDRGGYYEQYF. The rearrangement links TRBV7-2 to TRBJ2-7; TRBD2 might be the D (7 bases). Germline loops: CDR1 SGHTA, CDR2 FQGNSA. Trimming took 1 base from V and 3 from J, leaving 13 bases between them. The CDR3 totals 15 residues. The variable domain in full, with the rest retrieved from reference TRBV7-2 and TRBJ2-7, is GAGVSQSPSNKVTEKGKDVELRCDPISGHTALYWYRQSLGQGLEFLIYFQGNSAPDKSGLPSDRFSAERTGGSVSTLTIQRTQQEDSAVYLCASSLDRGGYYEQYFGPGTRLTVT.

The chain carries TRBV9 and TRBJ2-5; no definite D call. This CDR3 spans 13 amino acids. Germline loops: CDR1 SGDLS, CDR2 YYNGEE. V lost 1 base, J lost 0 bases, and 4 bases lay in between. The CDR3 spells CASSVPYQETQYF. The DNA of the CDR3 is TGTGCCAGCAGCGTACCGTACCAAGAGACCCAGTACTTC. The variable domain in full, completed from reference TRBV9 and TRBJ2-5, reads DSGVTQTPKHLITATGQRVTLRCSPRSGDLSVYWYQQSLDQGLQFLIQYYNGEERAKGNILERFSAQQFPDLHSELNLSSLELGDSALYFCASSVPYQETQYFGPGTRLLVL.

This chain connects TRBV6-5 to TRBJ1-1; D is possibly TRBD1 (5 bases). V lost 2 bases, J lost 4 bases, and 11 bases lay in between. Germline-derived CDR1 and CDR2 are MNHEY and SVGAGI. CDR3 length: 14 amino acids. The CDR3 sequence is CASSYREGPTEAFF. Written as DNA, the CDR3 is TGTGCCAGCAGTTACAGGGAGGGGCCCACTGAAGCTTTCTTT.

This rearrangement joins TRBV18 to TRBJ1-6, with a tentative D call TRBD1 (5 bases). This CDR3 comprises 18 residues. Trimming removed 6 bases from V and 2 bases from J, with 20 bases in between. The V gene's germline CDR1 is KGHSH and CDR2 LQKENI. CDR3 protein: CASSPTRQLVTYNSPLHF. Written as DNA, the CDR3 is TGTGCCAGCTCGCCTACCCGACAGCTCGTAACCTATAATTCACCCCTCCACTTT. Full variable domain (rest looked up from reference TRBV18 and TRBJ1-6): NAGVMQNPRHLVRRRGQEARLRCSPMKGHSHVYWYRQLPEEGLKFMVYLQKENIIDESGMPKERFSAEFPKEGPSILRIQQVVRGDSAAYFCASSPTRQLVTYNSPLHFGNGTRLTVT.

This clone was picked up one time. The rearrangement joins TRBV7-9 to TRBJ1-1; D not resolved. CDR1 SEHNR and CDR2 FQNEAQ come from the germline V gene (reference sequence). The CDR3 loop spans 14 amino acids. The ends were cut back, 3 bases at V and 3 bases at J, with 11 bases in the middle. The CDR3 spells CASSLSDTYTEAFF. The CDR3 DNA reads as TGTGCCAGCAGCTTGAGTGACACTTACACTGAAGCTTTCTTT.

This clone was found a few times. The V gene is TRBV30, the J gene TRBJ1-1; TRBD1 might be the D (6 bases). V was trimmed by 4 bases and J by 8 bases, leaving 11 bases between them. The CDR3 runs 11 residues. CDR1 is GTSNPN, CDR2 SVGIG, per germline (reference sequence). The CDR3 DNA follows: TGTGCCTGGACCACAGGGTCCGAAGCTTTCTTT. This encodes CAWTTGSEAFF.

The genes are TRBV28 and TRBJ1-2, with D maybe TRBD1 (6 bases). The CDR3 consists of 15 residues. The germline V gene encodes CDR1 MDHEN and CDR2 SYDVKM. The V end was cut by 5 bases, the J end by 4 bases, with 17 bases between. The CDR3 protein is CASSTRQEYSYGYTF. CDR3 bases: TGTGCCAGCAGTACTCGACAGGAGTACTCCTATGGCTACACCTTC.